These T cell receptor beta chains were read from a single sample in a study of T-cell memory formation after mild COVID-19. TCRdb re-called the 5' RACE reads with MiXCR, one entry per CDR3 protein. Altogether about 560,000 distinct CDR3 sequences are present, 20% to 25% being singletons, with the ten largest covering 7.5% to 9.5%. Sequenced: PBMCs or a T cell subset sorted from them (not recorded which). The receptors here all came from an adult woman who had mild COVID-19 (a few samples of this study predate the infection). Cell type and time point are not known. The CDR3 runs from the conserved cysteine through the conserved F or W. A D gene is named only where the DNA matches it firmly. Rows give clone size only sometimes, using once, few, many, or a class for an expanded clone.

clone_size,v_call,j_call,d_call,cdr3_nt,cdr3_aa
.,TRBV5-1,TRBJ2-1,TRBD2,TGCGCCAGCGCCGACTCTAGCGGAGGGAATGAGCAGTTCTTC,CASADSSGGNEQFF
few,TRBV6-1,TRBJ1-1,.,TGTGCCAGCAGTGAATCTTACAGGGTTAGTCGGACTGAAGCTTTCTTT,CASSESYRVSRTEAFF
.,TRBV20-1,TRBJ2-7,TRBD2,TGCAGTCGACTAGCGGCCGACTCCTACGAGCAGTACTTC,CSRLAADSYEQYF
few,TRBV13,TRBJ2-1,.,TGTGCCAGCAGCCCTAACGACCGGGACTCGGGGTTATACAATGAGCAGTTCTTC,CASSPNDRDSGLYNEQFF
.,TRBV6-5,TRBJ2-5,.,TGTGCCAGCAGTTACTTGGGGGGGGCCAAAGAGACCCAGTACTTC,CASSYLGGAKETQYF
few,TRBV29-1,TRBJ2-2,TRBD1,TGCAGCGTTTCCGGGACAGTCGGAGGGGAGCTGTTTTTT,CSVSGTVGGELFF
many,TRBV14,TRBJ2-5,.,TGTGCCAGCAGCCTGAACAGGGCTCAAGAGACCCAGTACTTC,CASSLNRAQETQYF
.,TRBV5-1,TRBJ1-5,TRBD1,TGCGCCAGCAGCTATGGACAGGGCGGCAATCAGCCCCAGCATTTT,CASSYGQGGNQPQHF
.,TRBV12-3/TRBV12-4,TRBJ2-7,.,TGTGCCAGCAGAGGACTCTCCTACGAGCAGTACTTC,CASRGLSYEQYF
once,TRBV20-1,TRBJ2-2,.,TGCAGTGCTAGGGTACTCCGGGACTCCCCTCATGGGGGAAGCGGGGAGCTGTTTTTT,CSARVLRDSPHGGSGELFF
.,TRBV28,TRBJ2-5,TRBD2,TGTGCCAGCAGCCCTTTAACTAGCGGGGCTGAGACCCAGTACTTC,CASSPLTSGAETQYF
few,TRBV9,TRBJ1-1,TRBD1,TGTGCCAGCAGCGTCGGGACAGGGGGAATCACTGAAGCTTTCTTT,CASSVGTGGITEAFF
.,TRBV7-9,TRBJ2-1,TRBD2,TGTGCCAGCAGCCCCCCCAGCGGGGGGTCCGATGGGTCAAGGGATGAGCAGTTCTTC,CASSPPSGGSDGSRDEQFF
few,TRBV6-2/TRBV6-3,TRBJ2-7,.,TGTGCCAGCAGTTACTCGCGGCTTGAGGGGGAGCAGTACTTC,CASSYSRLEGEQYF
many,TRBV6-5,TRBJ2-7,.,TGTGCCAGCTATAGTCGGGACGGAGCCTACGAGCAGTACTTC,CASYSRDGAYEQYF
.,TRBV10-2,TRBJ2-1,.,TGCGCCAGCACCTCACTACGCTATGAGCAGTTCTTC,CASTSLRYEQFF
many,TRBV12-3/TRBV12-4,TRBJ2-7,.,TGTGCCAGCAGCCCTACTAGCTTCTCAAGGGTTAGGTACGAGCAGTACTTC,CASSPTSFSRVRYEQYF
many,TRBV5-5,TRBJ2-7,TRBD1,TGTGCCAGCAGCTTCAGCTTGCCGGGACAGGGCTCCGAGCAGTACTTC,CASSFSLPGQGSEQYF
.,TRBV20-1,TRBJ2-2,.,TGCAGTGCTAGAGCGGGCCCCGGGGAGCTGTTTTTT,CSARAGPGELFF
.,TRBV5-4,TRBJ2-5,.,TGTGCCAGCAGCGATGCTCGGGTCTCAAAAGAGACCCAGTACTTC,CASSDARVSKETQYF
few,TRBV12-3/TRBV12-4,TRBJ1-2,TRBD1,TGTGCCAGCAGAGACCCGACAGGGGTTGGCTATGGCTACACCTTC,CASRDPTGVGYGYTF
few,TRBV9,TRBJ2-7,TRBD1,TGTGCCAGCAGCACCACAGGGGGCTATATTTACGAGCAGTACTTC,CASSTTGGYIYEQYF
few,TRBV29-1,TRBJ2-7,.,TGCAGCGTTGAAGGCCCGGGGACCTACGAGCAGTACTTC,CSVEGPGTYEQYF
.,TRBV3-1,TRBJ1-1,TRBD1,TGTGCCAGCAGCCACCCACAGGGGCCTGAAGCTTTCTTT,CASSHPQGPEAFF
once,TRBV7-9,TRBJ2-1,.,TGTGCCAGCAGCTTCACGCAGGGAGAGCAGTTCTTC,CASSFTQGEQFF
.,TRBV20-1,TRBJ2-7,TRBD1,TGCAGTGCTAGAGACCCGACAGGGGGAGGCGAGCAGTACTTC,CSARDPTGGGEQYF
.,TRBV10-3,TRBJ2-2,TRBD2,TGTGCCATCAGTGGAGTGGGACTAGCGGGAGGGCACACCGGGGAGCTGTTTTTT,CAISGVGLAGGHTGELFF
.,TRBV6-5,TRBJ2-3,.,TGTGCCAGCAGCCAGAGTAATAGCGGTTACACAGATACGCAGTATTTT,CASSQSNSGYTDTQYF
few,TRBV7-3,TRBJ1-1,.,TGTGCCAGCAGCCAACCGGGTCCCCTTAGCACTGAAGCTTTCTTT,CASSQPGPLSTEAFF
few,TRBV7-6,TRBJ1-4,.,TGTGCCAGCAGCAAAACAGGGAGGGATGAAAAACTGTTTTTT,CASSKTGRDEKLFF
.,TRBV20-1,TRBJ1-3,.,TGCAGTGCTAGCGGACTCCTGACTGGAAACACCATATATTTT,CSASGLLTGNTIYF
few,TRBV29-1,TRBJ1-2,.,TGCAGCGCCTCAGGGAACGGCTACACCTTC,CSASGNGYTF
few,TRBV7-9,TRBJ1-1,.,TGTGCCAGCAGCTACTCACAGGGAATCGGGGCTTTCTTT,CASSYSQGIGAFF
few,TRBV7-9,TRBJ2-7,TRBD1,TGTGCCAGCAGCTTATCCGGGACAGGGAGGTACGAGCAGTACTTC,CASSLSGTGRYEQYF
.,TRBV6-2/TRBV6-3,TRBJ2-1,.,TGTGCCAGCAGTCCCCTTATTACAGTTAACAATGAGCAGTTCTTC,CASSPLITVNNEQFF
.,TRBV4-1,TRBJ1-1,.,TGCGCCAGCAGCCACGGCCGGGGGAGCTCTGAAGCTTTCTTT,CASSHGRGSSEAFF
few,TRBV5-1,TRBJ2-1,.,TGCGCCAGCAGCTTCGGACCCGACAATGAGCAGTTCTTC,CASSFGPDNEQFF
few,TRBV2,TRBJ1-5,.,TGTGCCAGCAGTGAAGCGCGAGGGGCCGGTTCCCAGCATTTT,CASSEARGAGSQHF
.,TRBV2,TRBJ2-2,TRBD2,TGTGCCAGCAGTGCCCCTAGCGGGGCGAACACCGGGGAGCTGTTTTTT,CASSAPSGANTGELFF
.,TRBV25-1,TRBJ2-7,.,TGTGCCAGCAGTGAACTCCCGGGTAGCGAGCAGTACTTC,CASSELPGSEQYF